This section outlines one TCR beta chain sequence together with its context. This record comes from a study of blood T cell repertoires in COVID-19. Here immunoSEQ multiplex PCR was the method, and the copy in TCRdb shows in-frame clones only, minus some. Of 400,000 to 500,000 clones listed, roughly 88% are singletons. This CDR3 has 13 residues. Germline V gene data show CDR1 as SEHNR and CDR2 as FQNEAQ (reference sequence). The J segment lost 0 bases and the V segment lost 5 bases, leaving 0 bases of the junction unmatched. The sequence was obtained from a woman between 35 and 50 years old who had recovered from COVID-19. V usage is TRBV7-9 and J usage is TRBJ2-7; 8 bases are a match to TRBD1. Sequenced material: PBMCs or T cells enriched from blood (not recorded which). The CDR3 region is CASSGQGSYEQYF. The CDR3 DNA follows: TGTGCCAGCAGCGGACAGGGCTCCTACGAGCAGTACTTC. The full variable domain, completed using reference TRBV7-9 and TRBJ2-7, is DTGVSQNPRHKITKRGQNVTFRCDPISEHNRLYWYRQTLGQGPEFLTYFQNEAQLEKSRLLSDRFSAERPKGSFSTLEIQRTEQGDSAMYLCASSGQGSYEQYFGPGTRLTVT.